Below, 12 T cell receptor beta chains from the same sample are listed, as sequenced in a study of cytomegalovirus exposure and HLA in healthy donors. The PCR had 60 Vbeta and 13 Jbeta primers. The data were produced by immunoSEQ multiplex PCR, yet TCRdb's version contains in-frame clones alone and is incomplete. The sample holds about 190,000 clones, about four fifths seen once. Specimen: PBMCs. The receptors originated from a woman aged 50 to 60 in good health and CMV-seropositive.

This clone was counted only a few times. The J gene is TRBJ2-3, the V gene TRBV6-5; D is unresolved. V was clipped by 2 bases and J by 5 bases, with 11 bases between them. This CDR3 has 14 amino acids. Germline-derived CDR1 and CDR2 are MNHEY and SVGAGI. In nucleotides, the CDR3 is TGTGCCAGCAGTTACGACTCTCCGGGAGATACGCAGTATTTT. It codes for CASSYDSPGDTQYF.

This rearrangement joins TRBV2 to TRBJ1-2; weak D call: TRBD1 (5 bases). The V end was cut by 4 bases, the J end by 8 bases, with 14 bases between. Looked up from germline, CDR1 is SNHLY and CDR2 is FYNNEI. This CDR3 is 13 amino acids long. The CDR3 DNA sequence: TGTGCCAGCAGTGTTGGTAGGGGTGAGGGCTACACCTTC. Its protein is CASSVGRGEGYTF.

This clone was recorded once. CDR3 nucleotides: TGTGCCAGCAGTTGGCAGGGGATGGGGAATGAAAAACTGTTTTTT. Translation gives CASSWQGMGNEKLFF. This chain links TRBV6-5 with TRBJ1-4; perhaps TRBD1 as D (6 bases). The CDR3 totals 15 residues. Germline V lookup: CDR1 MNHEY, CDR2 SVGAGI. Trimming removed 4 bases at V and 5 bases at J, with 14 bases between.

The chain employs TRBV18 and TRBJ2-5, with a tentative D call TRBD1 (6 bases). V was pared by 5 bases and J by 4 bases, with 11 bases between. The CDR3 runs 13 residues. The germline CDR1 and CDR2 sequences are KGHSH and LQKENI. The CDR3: CASSKGDSETQYF. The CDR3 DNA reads TGTGCCAGCTCAAAGGGGGATTCAGAGACCCAGTACTTC.

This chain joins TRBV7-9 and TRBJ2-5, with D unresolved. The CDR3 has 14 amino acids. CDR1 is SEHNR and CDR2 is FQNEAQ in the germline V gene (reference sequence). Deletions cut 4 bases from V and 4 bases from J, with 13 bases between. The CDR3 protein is CASSSQTHGETQYF. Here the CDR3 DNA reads TGTGCCAGCAGCTCCCAGACACATGGAGAGACCCAGTACTTC.

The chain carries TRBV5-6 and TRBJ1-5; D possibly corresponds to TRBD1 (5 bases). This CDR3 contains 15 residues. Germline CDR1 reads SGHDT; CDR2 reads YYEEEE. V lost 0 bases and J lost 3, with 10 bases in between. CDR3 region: CASSLGAGYNQPQHF. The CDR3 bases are TGTGCCAGCAGCTTGGGGGCAGGGTACAATCAGCCCCAGCATTTT.

CDR3 coding DNA: TGTGCCAGCAGCTTAGACGCACAGGGCGGCTACACCTTC. Amino acids: CASSLDAQGGYTF. The J gene is TRBJ1-2, the V gene TRBV11-2; D is perhaps TRBD1 (6 bases). The CDR3 length is 13 residues. Trimming shortened V by 0 bases and J by 8 bases, and 10 bases separated the two germline ends. From germline, CDR1 is SGHAT and CDR2 FQNNGV.

The CDR3 is CASRITTGKQYF. As DNA, the CDR3 is TGTGCCAGCAGGATTACCACCGGGAAGCAGTATTTT. The chain joins TRBV6-6 to TRBJ2-3; D might be TRBD2 (5 bases). V was trimmed by 6 bases and J by 11 bases, leaving 15 bases between them. The V gene's germline CDR1 is MNHNY and CDR2 SVGAGI (reference sequence). This CDR3 contains 12 residues.

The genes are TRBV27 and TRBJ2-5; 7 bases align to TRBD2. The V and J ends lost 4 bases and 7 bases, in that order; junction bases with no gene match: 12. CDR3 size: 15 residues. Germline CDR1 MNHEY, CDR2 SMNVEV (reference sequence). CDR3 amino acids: CASSSPGSSGGTQYF. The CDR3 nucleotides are TGTGCCAGCAGTTCCCCGGGTTCCTCGGGAGGGACCCAGTACTTC.

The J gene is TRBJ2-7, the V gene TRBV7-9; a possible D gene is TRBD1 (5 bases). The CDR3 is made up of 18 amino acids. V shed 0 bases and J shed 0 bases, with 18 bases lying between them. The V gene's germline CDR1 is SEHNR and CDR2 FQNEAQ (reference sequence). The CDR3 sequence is CASSLAMKQARSSYEQYF. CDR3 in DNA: TGTGCCAGCAGCTTAGCGATGAAACAGGCCAGAAGCTCCTACGAGCAGTACTTC. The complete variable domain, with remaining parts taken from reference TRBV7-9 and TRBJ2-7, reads DTGVSQNPRHKITKRGQNVTFRCDPISEHNRLYWYRQTLGQGPEFLTYFQNEAQLEKSRLLSDRFSAERPKGSFSTLEIQRTEQGDSAMYLCASSLAMKQARSSYEQYFGPGTRLTVT.

The CDR3 nucleotides read TGTGCCAGCACCCCTCGGGCGGGCAATGGGGAGACCCAGTACTTC. As protein: CASTPRAGNGETQYF. The rearrangement uses TRBV27 and TRBJ2-5; D might be TRBD2 (5 bases). The CDR3 sequence is 15 residues long. The germline CDR1 and CDR2 sequences are MNHEY and SMNVEV (reference sequence). The germline V and J ends were trimmed by 7 bases and 5 bases, with 20 bases remaining between them.

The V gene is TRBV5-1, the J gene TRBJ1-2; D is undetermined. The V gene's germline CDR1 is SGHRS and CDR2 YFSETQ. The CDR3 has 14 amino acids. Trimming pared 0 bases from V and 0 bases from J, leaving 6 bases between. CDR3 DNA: TGCGCCAGCAGCTTGGACGGAGCTAACTATGGCTACACCTTC. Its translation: CASSLDGANYGYTF.